The present TCR beta chain was sequenced within a study of cytomegalovirus exposure and HLA in healthy donors. CDR1 and CDR2 from the germline V gene are LGHNA and YNFKEQ. V was clipped by 1 base and J by 5 bases, with 12 bases between them. The CDR3 runs 14 residues. Points on this clone: The target antigen is unknown.

Overall study results and limits: Fewer than 200 TCR beta chains were listed as cytomegalovirus-associated. Rare TCR sequences predominated, though certain public TCRs were found in many donors.

In the PCR, 60 Vbeta and 13 Jbeta primers were used. Using immunoSEQ multiplex PCR, the repertoire was profiled, and TCRdb retains in-frame clones only, with some absent. The table includes around 94,000 clones, more than 60% detected once. The material sequenced was PBMCs. V is TRBV4-2 and J is TRBJ2-7, with a tentative D call TRBD1 (6 bases). This receptor was obtained from a young man in good health and CMV-seronegative. The CDR3 DNA is TGTGCCAGCAGCCAAGGAGGGGGAGAGGACGAGCAGTACTTC. Translating gives CASSQGGGEDEQYF.